A selection of T cell receptor beta chains follows, all from one sample in a study of cytomegalovirus exposure and HLA in healthy donors. The assay was immunoSEQ multiplex PCR, and TCRdb's table has in-frame clones only and misses some. This table holds roughly 230,000 clones, approximately 78% found once. Sequencing was carried out using PBMCs. Every receptor here comes from a boy younger than 18 in good health and CMV-seronegative. Each CDR3 is given with its conserved first and last residue. D genes are given only for firm matches. Clone size appears in some rows only: once, few, many, or a class for an expanded clone.

abundance	d_gene	j_gene	v_gene	CDR3nt	CDR3aa
NA	TRBD1	TRBJ1-6	TRBV30	TGTGCCTGGACTGCGGACAGGCTCTGGGATTCACCCCTCCACTTT	CAWTADRLWDSPLHF
few	NA	TRBJ1-2	TRBV29-1	TGCAGCGTTGAAAAGGGGAACTATGGCTACACCTTC	CSVEKGNYGYTF
NA	TRBD2	TRBJ2-7	TRBV4-2	TGTGCCAGCAGCCAAGCGGGAGGATCCTCCTACGAGCAGTACTTC	CASSQAGGSSYEQYF
NA	TRBD1	TRBJ2-2	TRBV6-5	TGTGCCAGCAGCAGACAGGGGATCACCGGGGAGCTGTTTTTT	CASSRQGITGELFF
NA	TRBD1	TRBJ2-7	TRBV6-5	TGTGCCAGCAGTTACGGGTTCGGGACAGCCTTCTACGAGCAGTACTTC	CASSYGFGTAFYEQYF
once	TRBD1	TRBJ2-7	TRBV2	TGTGCCAGCGAGGGGACAGGGGGTAGCGACGAGCAGTACTTC	CASEGTGGSDEQYF
once	TRBD1	TRBJ1-2	TRBV5-4	TGTGCCAGCAGCCCCGGGACAGGGATCTATGGCTACACCTTC	CASSPGTGIYGYTF
NA	NA	TRBJ2-1	TRBV5-1	TGCGCCAGCAGCTTGGCGTCCCCGTACAATGAGCAGTTCTTC	CASSLASPYNEQFF
NA	TRBD1	TRBJ2-7	TRBV5-4	TGTGCCAGCAGCCCGACCGGGACAGGCGAATACGAGCAGTACTTC	CASSPTGTGEYEQYF
NA	TRBD2	TRBJ2-7	TRBV5-1	TGCGCCAGCAGCGCCCCCCTTCAAGCGGGAGCGAATGAGCAGTACTTC	CASSAPLQAGANEQYF
few	NA	TRBJ1-1	TRBV7-9	TGTGCCAGCAGCTTAGGGGGCGCAAACACTGAAGCTTTCTTT	CASSLGGANTEAFF
few	TRBD1	TRBJ1-1	TRBV27	TGTGCCAGCAGTTCAACGGGACAGCCGAACACTGAAGCTTTCTTT	CASSSTGQPNTEAFF
NA	NA	TRBJ2-3	TRBV10-1	TGCGCCAGCAGTCGTCGTAAGCGAACTAGCACAGATACGCAGTATTTT	CASSRRKRTSTDTQYF
NA	TRBD1	TRBJ2-7	TRBV5-8	TGTGCCAGCAGGACGACAGGGGTGGGCTACGAGCAGTACTTC	CASRTTGVGYEQYF